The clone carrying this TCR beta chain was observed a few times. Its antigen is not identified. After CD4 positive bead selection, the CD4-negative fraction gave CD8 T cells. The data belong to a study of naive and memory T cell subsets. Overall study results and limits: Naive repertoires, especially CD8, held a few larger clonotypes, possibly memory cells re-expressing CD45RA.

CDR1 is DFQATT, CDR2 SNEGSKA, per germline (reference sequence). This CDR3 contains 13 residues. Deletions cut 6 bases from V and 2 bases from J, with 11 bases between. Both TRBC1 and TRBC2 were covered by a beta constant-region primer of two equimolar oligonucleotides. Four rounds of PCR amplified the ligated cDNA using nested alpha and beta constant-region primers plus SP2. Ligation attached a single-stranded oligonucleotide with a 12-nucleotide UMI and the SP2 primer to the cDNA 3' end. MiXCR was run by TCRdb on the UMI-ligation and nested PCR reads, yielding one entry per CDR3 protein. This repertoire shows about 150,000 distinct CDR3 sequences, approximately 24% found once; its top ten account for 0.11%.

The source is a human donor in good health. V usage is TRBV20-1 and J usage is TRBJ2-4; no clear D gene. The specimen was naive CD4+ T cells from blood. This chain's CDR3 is CSAAAGTKNIQYF. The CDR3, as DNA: TGCAGTGCCGCGGCCGGCACCAAAAACATTCAGTACTTC.